Listed below are T cell receptor beta chains from one sample, sequenced in a study of a mutant IDH1 vaccine in newly diagnosed glioma. Using immunoSEQ multiplex PCR, the repertoire was profiled, and TCRdb retains in-frame clones only, with some absent. Seen here are 45,000 to 65,000 clones, around 80% observed once, and the top ten hold over 7%. The antigens these receptors bind are not known. The sequencing used PBMCs, collected from a glioma patient whose treatment included an IDH1 peptide vaccine. Receptors were obtained from a woman between 40 and 50 years old with glioma. Some clones in this sample may be carry-over from other donors' samples. Both conserved end residues are part of each CDR3. The D gene is left open where the match is weak. Size tells how often a clone was seen (once, few, many) or the class of an expanded clone, and some rows leave it out.

D gene: -; clone size: once; V gene: TRBV18; J gene: TRBJ2-2; CDR3 protein: CASSPWGVTGELFF; CDR3 DNA: TGTGCCAGCTCACCATGGGGAGTAACCGGGGAGCTGTTTTTT
D gene: -; clone size: -; V gene: TRBV4-1; J gene: TRBJ1-2; CDR3 protein: CASSQDPGINYGYTF; CDR3 DNA: TGCGCCAGCAGCCAAGATCCGGGGATTAACTATGGCTACACCTTC
D gene: -; clone size: -; V gene: TRBV7-2; J gene: TRBJ1-2; CDR3 protein: CASSFGYGYTF; CDR3 DNA: TGTGCCAGCAGCTTCGGCTATGGCTACACCTTC
D gene: -; clone size: -; V gene: TRBV10-2; J gene: TRBJ2-2; CDR3 protein: CASSRDQTNTGELFF; CDR3 DNA: TGCGCCAGCAGCAGGGACCAGACGAACACCGGGGAGCTGTTTTTT
D gene: TRBD1; clone size: -; V gene: TRBV5-8; J gene: TRBJ1-2; CDR3 protein: CASTRGHNYGYTF; CDR3 DNA: TGTGCCAGCACCAGGGGGCACAACTATGGCTACACCTTC
D gene: -; clone size: -; V gene: TRBV7-9; J gene: TRBJ1-4; CDR3 protein: CASSLEGAVNEKLFF; CDR3 DNA: TGTGCCAGCAGCTTAGAGGGAGCAGTTAATGAAAAACTGTTTTTT
D gene: -; clone size: few; V gene: TRBV7-7; J gene: TRBJ1-6; CDR3 protein: CASSYDLNSPLHF; CDR3 DNA: TGTGCTAGCAGCTACGACTTGAATTCACCCCTCCACTTT
D gene: -; clone size: -; V gene: TRBV13; J gene: TRBJ2-2; CDR3 protein: CASSLGLRYTGELFF; CDR3 DNA: TGTGCCAGCAGCTTAGGCCTTAGGTACACCGGGGAGCTGTTTTTT
D gene: -; clone size: -; V gene: TRBV19; J gene: TRBJ1-6; CDR3 protein: CASSNTGLNSPLHF; CDR3 DNA: TGTGCCAGTAGTAATACGGGACTTAATTCACCCCTCCACTTT
D gene: -; clone size: -; V gene: TRBV30; J gene: TRBJ1-1; CDR3 protein: CACRLVGVPNTEAFF; CDR3 DNA: TGTGCCTGTCGTCTGGTAGGGGTGCCGAACACTGAAGCTTTCTTT
D gene: TRBD2; clone size: -; V gene: TRBV6-6; J gene: TRBJ2-2; CDR3 protein: CASSLRGGNTGELFF; CDR3 DNA: TGTGCCAGCAGCCTTCGGGGGGGGAACACCGGGGAGCTGTTTTTT
D gene: -; clone size: -; V gene: TRBV13; J gene: TRBJ2-7; CDR3 protein: CASSTRGYEQYF; CDR3 DNA: TGTGCCAGCAGCACCCGGGGCTACGAGCAGTACTTC
D gene: -; clone size: -; V gene: TRBV4-2; J gene: TRBJ1-1; CDR3 protein: CASSQDGGVGTEAFF; CDR3 DNA: TGTGCCAGCAGCCAAGATGGCGGGGTAGGGACTGAAGCTTTCTTT
D gene: -; clone size: -; V gene: TRBV19; J gene: TRBJ1-5; CDR3 protein: CASSMRSDQPQHF; CDR3 DNA: TGTGCCAGTAGTATGAGGTCCGATCAGCCCCAGCATTTT
D gene: -; clone size: -; V gene: TRBV6-6; J gene: TRBJ1-1; CDR3 protein: CASGALAEAFF; CDR3 DNA: TGTGCCAGCGGGGCGCTCGCTGAAGCTTTCTTT
D gene: TRBD1; clone size: -; V gene: TRBV10-3; J gene: TRBJ1-2; CDR3 protein: CATTGQGTTNYGYTF; CDR3 DNA: TGTGCCACCACAGGACAGGGGACTACTAACTATGGCTACACCTTC
D gene: TRBD1; clone size: -; V gene: TRBV6-5; J gene: TRBJ2-7; CDR3 protein: CASSYRTGPSYEQYF; CDR3 DNA: TGTGCCAGCAGTTACCGGACAGGGCCCTCCTACGAGCAGTACTTC
D gene: -; clone size: -; V gene: TRBV6-6; J gene: TRBJ2-2; CDR3 protein: CASNKRPTGELFF; CDR3 DNA: TGTGCCAGCAACAAGCGCCCCACCGGGGAGCTGTTTTTT
D gene: TRBD1; clone size: -; V gene: TRBV5-8; J gene: TRBJ1-1; CDR3 protein: CASSLELTGGFIGAFF; CDR3 DNA: TGTGCCAGCAGCTTGGAGCTTACAGGGGGCTTCATTGGAGCTTTCTTT
D gene: TRBD2; clone size: -; V gene: TRBV4-2; J gene: TRBJ2-3; CDR3 protein: CASSLLPGLVLALESTDTQYF; CDR3 DNA: TGTGCCAGCAGCCTACTACCGGGACTAGTACTAGCCCTTGAAAGCACAGATACGCAGTATTTT
D gene: -; clone size: few; V gene: TRBV30; J gene: TRBJ1-5; CDR3 protein: CAWSVKGISNQPQHF; CDR3 DNA: TGTGCCTGGAGTGTGAAGGGGATTAGCAATCAGCCCCAGCATTTT
D gene: -; clone size: -; V gene: TRBV18; J gene: TRBJ1-3; CDR3 protein: CASSPTNGNTIYF; CDR3 DNA: TGTGCCAGCTCACCTACGAACGGAAACACCATATATTTT
D gene: TRBD2; clone size: -; V gene: TRBV7-9; J gene: TRBJ2-1; CDR3 protein: CASSSEEVAGGPRFF; CDR3 DNA: TGTGCCAGCAGCTCAGAAGAGGTAGCGGGGGGGCCAAGGTTCTTC
D gene: -; clone size: -; V gene: TRBV6-6; J gene: TRBJ1-1; CDR3 protein: CASRKGNSHTEAFF; CDR3 DNA: TGTGCCAGCAGAAAGGGGAATTCCCACACTGAAGCTTTCTTT
D gene: TRBD1; clone size: once; V gene: TRBV5-5; J gene: TRBJ2-5; CDR3 protein: CASSVSGTGKETQYF; CDR3 DNA: TGTGCCAGCAGCGTCTCCGGGACAGGGAAGGAGACCCAGTACTTC
D gene: -; clone size: few; V gene: TRBV30; J gene: TRBJ1-1; CDR3 protein: CAWSVKMNTEAFF; CDR3 DNA: TGTGCCTGGAGCGTAAAGATGAACACTGAAGCTTTCTTT
D gene: TRBD1; clone size: -; V gene: TRBV5-6; J gene: TRBJ2-5; CDR3 protein: CASSLQGAGGETQYF; CDR3 DNA: TGTGCCAGCAGCTTACAGGGGGCGGGTGGAGAGACCCAGTACTTC
D gene: -; clone size: -; V gene: TRBV29-1; J gene: TRBJ2-3; CDR3 protein: CSVDPLTDTQYF; CDR3 DNA: TGCAGCGTTGACCCCCTTACAGATACGCAGTATTTT
D gene: -; clone size: -; V gene: TRBV5-1; J gene: TRBJ1-2; CDR3 protein: CASSLGGQSYTF; CDR3 DNA: TGCGCCAGCAGCTTGGGGGGACAATCCTACACCTTC
D gene: -; clone size: -; V gene: TRBV5-1; J gene: TRBJ1-5; CDR3 protein: CASSHSGEGNQPQHF; CDR3 DNA: TGCGCCAGCAGCCACTCGGGGGAAGGCAATCAGCCCCAGCATTTT
D gene: -; clone size: -; V gene: TRBV6-6; J gene: TRBJ2-2; CDR3 protein: CASSPGRGDTGELFF; CDR3 DNA: TGTGCCAGCAGTCCGGGACGCGGGGACACCGGGGAGCTGTTTTTT
D gene: TRBD2; clone size: -; V gene: TRBV11-2; J gene: TRBJ2-7; CDR3 protein: CASSGTSGGSEQYF; CDR3 DNA: TGTGCCAGCAGCGGGACTAGCGGGGGCAGCGAGCAGTACTTC
D gene: TRBD1; clone size: -; V gene: TRBV10-1; J gene: TRBJ2-4; CDR3 protein: CASRDRQGKGLGIQYF; CDR3 DNA: TGCGCCAGCAGGGATAGACAGGGAAAGGGTTTGGGCATTCAGTACTTC
D gene: TRBD1; clone size: -; V gene: TRBV5-4; J gene: TRBJ1-1; CDR3 protein: CASSPQTGDMNTEAFF; CDR3 DNA: TGTGCCAGCAGCCCACAGACAGGGGACATGAACACTGAAGCTTTCTTT
D gene: TRBD1; clone size: -; V gene: TRBV19; J gene: TRBJ1-5; CDR3 protein: CASSWGQGSNQPQHF; CDR3 DNA: TGTGCCAGTAGTTGGGGACAGGGGAGTAATCAGCCCCAGCATTTT
D gene: -; clone size: -; V gene: TRBV2; J gene: TRBJ1-4; CDR3 protein: CASSDPWSGLRGEKLFF; CDR3 DNA: TGTGCCAGCAGTGATCCGTGGTCAGGCCTCCGTGGCGAAAAACTGTTTTTT
D gene: TRBD1; clone size: -; V gene: TRBV5-1; J gene: TRBJ1-1; CDR3 protein: CASRPDRAKTEAFF; CDR3 DNA: TGCGCCAGCAGACCCGACAGGGCTAAGACTGAAGCTTTCTTT
D gene: -; clone size: once; V gene: TRBV27; J gene: TRBJ2-7; CDR3 protein: CASKFGRGLSYEQYF; CDR3 DNA: TGTGCCAGTAAGTTTGGTCGGGGGCTTTCCTACGAGCAGTACTTC
D gene: -; clone size: few; V gene: TRBV27; J gene: TRBJ1-5; CDR3 protein: CASSFPGPNQPQHF; CDR3 DNA: TGTGCCAGCAGTTTCCCCGGACCCAATCAGCCCCAGCATTTT
D gene: TRBD2; clone size: -; V gene: TRBV2; J gene: TRBJ2-7; CDR3 protein: CASSGGGYEQYF; CDR3 DNA: TGTGCCAGCAGTGGGGGGGGATACGAGCAGTACTTC
D gene: -; clone size: -; V gene: TRBV29-1; J gene: TRBJ1-5; CDR3 protein: CSARDSNQPQHF; CDR3 DNA: TGCAGCGCTCGGGACAGCAATCAGCCCCAGCATTTT